One sample yielded the 20 T cell receptor beta chains listed below, sequenced in a study of cytomegalovirus exposure and HLA in healthy donors. PCR involved 60 Vbeta and 13 Jbeta primers. Clones were sequenced by immunoSEQ multiplex PCR, and TCRdb holds only the in-frame ones, with some missing. The repertoire has approximately 120,000 clones, over 70% of them found once; the top ten carry less than 4%. The sequencing sample was made of PBMCs. The receptor source for this set is a young man in good health and CMV-seronegative.

The V gene is TRBV19, the J gene TRBJ2-2; 10 bases line up with TRBD1. Per the germline V gene, CDR1 is LNHDA and CDR2 is SQIVND (reference sequence). V shed 7 bases, J shed 1 base, and the junction held 6 bases outside the gene matches. This CDR3 region has 16 residues. CDR3 nucleotide sequence: TGTGCCAGTACCCTGGGGACAGGGGAGAACACCGGGGAGCTGTTTTTT. Protein sequence: CASTLGTGENTGELFF.

The J gene is TRBJ2-3, the V gene TRBV5-1; TRBD2 agrees at 16 bases. The germline V gene encodes CDR1 SGHRS and CDR2 YFSETQ. Trimming took 4 bases from V and 5 from J; bases not matched to a gene: 7. The CDR3 has 17 residues. The CDR3 is CASSRGTSGGAVDTQYF. The CDR3 region has the DNA TGCGCCAGCAGCCGCGGGACTAGCGGGGGGGCTGTAGATACGCAGTATTTT.

This clone has a handful of counts. This sequence joins TRBV4-1 and TRBJ1-1; D remains unclear. CDR3 length equals 13 residues. The V gene lost 4 bases and the J gene lost 3 bases, with 9 bases spanning the gap. CDR1 and CDR2 (germline): MGHRA, YSYEKL. The CDR3 coding sequence is TGCGCCAGCAGCCCTGATCGGGACACTGAAGCTTTCTTT. Encoded protein: CASSPDRDTEAFF.

This clone appeared a few times. The genes are TRBV4-3 and TRBJ2-2, with unresolved D. The length of the CDR3 is 14 residues. Germline V gives CDR1 LGHNA, CDR2 YSLEER. The V end lost 4 bases, the J end lost 2 bases, and 8 bases lay between the germline ends. The CDR3 spells CASSLVINTGELFF. The CDR3 nucleotides are TGCGCCAGCAGCCTAGTTATTAACACCGGGGAGCTGTTTTTT.

The rearrangement links TRBV5-4 to TRBJ1-4, with D perhaps matching TRBD1 (6 bases). CDR1 and CDR2 from the germline V gene are SGHNT and YYREEE (reference sequence). V lost 4 bases to trimming and J lost 6 bases, with 13 bases between them. This CDR3 spans 14 amino acids. CDR3 in amino acids: CASSRTGKDEKLFF. CDR3 in DNA: TGTGCCAGCAGCCGTACAGGGAAGGATGAAAAACTGTTTTTT.

Comment on this clone: At one boundary the junction diverges from the germline segment, which might be a read error. The identical CDR3 is also encoded by other nucleotide sequences in the sample. The chain joins TRBV29-1 to TRBJ1-1; no reliable D call. The CDR3 is made up of 16 amino acids. Germline CDR1 SQVTM, CDR2 ANQGSEA. The CDR3 sequence is CSVEDLAGGVNTEAFF. Written as DNA, the CDR3 is TGCAGCGTTGAAGATCTTGCGGGCGGCGTGAACACCGAAGCTTTCTTT.

This chain joins TRBV5-6 and TRBJ1-2, with TRBD1 matching 8 bases. Germline assignment: CDR1 SGHDT and CDR2 YYEEEE. The CDR3 length is 14 residues. The ends lost 1 base at V and 6 bases at J; junction bases unmatched: 5. The CDR3 DNA is TGTGCCAGCAGCTTGCCGGGACAGGAAAATGGCTACACCTTC. Translating it yields CASSLPGQENGYTF.

This chain uses TRBV12-5 with TRBJ2-3, with a weak D call TRBD1 (6 bases). The V and J ends lost 4 bases and 1 base respectively, with 6 bases between them. The CDR3 runs 13 residues. The germline V gene has CDR1 LGHNT and CDR2 FRNRAP. This CDR3 is CASGYRGTDTQYF. DNA for the CDR3: TGTGCTAGTGGTTACAGGGGCACAGATACGCAGTATTTT.

The genes are TRBV29-1 and TRBJ1-1; the D gene is possibly TRBD1 (5 bases). Per the germline V gene, CDR1 is SQVTM and CDR2 is ANQGSEA. The CDR3 sequence is 16 residues long. V lost 0 bases, J lost 1 base, and 15 bases lay in between. The CDR3 region is CSVEDPPGGGNTEAFF. The CDR3 nucleotides read TGCAGCGTTGAAGACCCACCCGGCGGGGGGAACACTGAAGCTTTCTTT.

This chain links TRBV9 with TRBJ2-2; weak D call: TRBD1 (5 bases). V lost 4 bases to trimming and J lost 0 bases, with 19 bases between them. CDR3 size: 18 residues. Germline loops: CDR1 SGDLS, CDR2 YYNGEE. CDR3 protein: CASSYTGGFWSNTGELFF. CDR3 coding DNA: TGTGCCAGCAGCTATACAGGTGGTTTTTGGTCGAACACCGGGGAGCTGTTTTTT.

This rearrangement joins TRBV7-6 to TRBJ2-7; D is possibly TRBD1 (6 bases). The CDR3 extends over 14 amino acids. V dropped 2 bases and J dropped 0 bases, with 8 bases sitting between them. Germline V lookup: CDR1 SGHVS, CDR2 FNYEAQ. CDR3 protein: CASSLRQDSYEQYF. The CDR3 DNA sequence: TGTGCCAGCAGCTTACGACAGGACTCCTACGAGCAGTACTTC.

This chain connects TRBV29-1 to TRBJ2-4; unclear D gene. Germline assignment: CDR1 SQVTM and CDR2 ANQGSEA. Trimming pared 4 bases from V and 5 bases from J, leaving 15 bases between. The CDR3 loop spans 14 amino acids. In DNA form, the CDR3 reads TGCAGCGTTGGAGACCCGAGGTCCCAAAACATTCAGTACTTC. It is translated as CSVGDPRSQNIQYF.

The chain carries TRBV4-3 and TRBJ2-1, with 9 bases that match TRBD1. V lost 2 bases, J lost 4 bases, and 6 bases stayed unmatched. This CDR3 region has 16 residues. Germline V lookup: CDR1 LGHNA, CDR2 YSLEER. This chain's CDR3 is CASSQFTGGIYNEQFF. The CDR3 DNA is TGCGCCAGCAGCCAATTTACAGGGGGCATTTACAATGAGCAGTTCTTC.

There are a few counts of this clone. V is TRBV5-1 and J is TRBJ1-1; no reliable D call. CDR3 size: 14 residues. Trimming pared 1 base from V and 0 bases from J, leaving 7 bases between. Germline CDR1 SGHRS, CDR2 YFSETQ. CDR3 DNA: TGCGCCAGCAGCTTGTACTCCCTGAACACTGAAGCTTTCTTT. This encodes CASSLYSLNTEAFF.

The gene calls are TRBV4-1 and TRBJ1-5; TRBD1 agrees at 7 bases. Germline trimming cut 0 bases from V and 7 bases from J; bases unmatched to any gene: 9. Germline V gene lookup returns CDR1 MGHRA and CDR2 YSYEKL. This CDR3 spans 16 amino acids. CDR3 sequence (DNA): TGCGCCAGCAGCCAAGACAGAGACAGGGTCGGCCAGCCCCAGCATTTT. Its translation: CASSQDRDRVGQPQHF.

This clone was seen a few times. The chain uses TRBV6-5 and TRBJ1-2, with 7 bases lining up with TRBD1. The CDR3 totals 13 residues. Germline lookup yields CDR1 MNHEY and CDR2 SVGAGI. The V gene end was trimmed by 3 bases and the J gene end by 8 bases; junction bases not matched to a gene: 6. CDR3: CASSYRDRRGYTF. CDR3 nucleotides: TGTGCCAGCAGTTATAGGGACAGAAGGGGCTACACCTTC.

V usage is TRBV6-1 and J usage is TRBJ2-5, with TRBD2 matching over 9 bases. The V and J ends lost 3 bases and 3 bases, in that order; junction bases with no gene match: 5. This CDR3 region has 15 residues. The germline V gene encodes CDR1 MNHNS and CDR2 SASEGT. The CDR3 sequence is CASSDGSSGKETQYF. CDR3 sequence (DNA): TGTGCCAGCAGTGACGGCTCTAGCGGGAAAGAGACCCAGTACTTC.

The table lists this clone with a few counts. The chain links TRBV4-1 to TRBJ1-1; 12 bases fit TRBD1. Germline V CDR1 and CDR2: MGHRA, YSYEKL. The CDR3 extends over 18 amino acids. The V segment lost 5 bases and the J segment 2 bases; nucleotides outside the gene matches: 12. CDR3 bases: TGCGCCAGCAGCTCTGCGCCGGGACAGGGGGCGGGTAACACTGAAGCTTTCTTT. This codes for CASSSAPGQGAGNTEAFF.

The V gene is TRBV27, the J gene TRBJ2-1; TRBD2 matches 8 bases. The J segment lost 2 bases and the V segment lost 0 bases, leaving 0 bases of the junction unmatched. CDR3 length: 15 amino acids. Germline V lookup: CDR1 MNHEY, CDR2 SMNVEV (reference sequence). CDR3 sequence reads: CASSLSRGAYNEQFF. The CDR3 bases are TGTGCCAGCAGTTTATCGCGGGGGGCCTACAATGAGCAGTTCTTC.

This clone appeared a few times. The chain has TRBV6-1 and TRBJ1-4; 7 bases match TRBD1. Germline assignment: CDR1 MNHNS and CDR2 SASEGT. Trimming took 3 bases from V and 4 from J; bases not matched to a gene: 11. The CDR3 contains 17 residues. The CDR3 region is CASSEFVPGQLNEKLFF. The CDR3 region has the DNA TGTGCCAGCAGTGAGTTCGTACCGGGACAGCTTAATGAAAAACTGTTTTTT.